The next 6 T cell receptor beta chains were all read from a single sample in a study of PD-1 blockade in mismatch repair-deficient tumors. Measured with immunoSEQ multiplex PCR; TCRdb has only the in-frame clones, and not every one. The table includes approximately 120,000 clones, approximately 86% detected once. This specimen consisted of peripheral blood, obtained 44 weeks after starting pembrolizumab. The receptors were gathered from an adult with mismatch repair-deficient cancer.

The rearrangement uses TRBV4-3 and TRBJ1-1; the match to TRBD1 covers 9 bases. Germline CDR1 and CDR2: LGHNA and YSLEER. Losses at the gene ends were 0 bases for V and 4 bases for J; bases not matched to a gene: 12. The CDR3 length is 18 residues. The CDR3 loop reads CASSQDYEQGAMGTEAFF. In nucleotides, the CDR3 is TGCGCCAGCAGCCAAGATTACGAACAGGGGGCTATGGGCACTGAAGCTTTCTTT.

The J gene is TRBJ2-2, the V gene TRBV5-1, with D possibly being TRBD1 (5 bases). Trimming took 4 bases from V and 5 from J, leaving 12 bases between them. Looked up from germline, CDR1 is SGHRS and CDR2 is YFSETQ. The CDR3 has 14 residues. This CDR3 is CASSIQGVTGELFF. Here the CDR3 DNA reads TGCGCCAGCAGCATCCAGGGTGTTACCGGGGAGCTGTTTTTT.

CDR3 sequence reads: CASSYSPTGELFF. The CDR3 DNA sequence: TGTGCCAGCAGTTACAGTCCCACCGGGGAGCTGTTTTTT. The chain uses TRBV11-3 and TRBJ2-2, with D unresolved. V lost 6 bases, J lost 4 bases, and 9 bases lay in between. Germline CDR1 reads SGHNT; CDR2 reads YENEEA. The CDR3 sequence is 13 residues long.

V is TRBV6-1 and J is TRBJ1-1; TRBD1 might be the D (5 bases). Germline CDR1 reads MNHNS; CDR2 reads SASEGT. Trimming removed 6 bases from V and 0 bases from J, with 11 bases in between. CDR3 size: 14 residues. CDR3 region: CASRLGRLNTEAFF. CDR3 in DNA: TGTGCCAGCAGATTGGGACGGTTGAACACTGAAGCTTTCTTT.

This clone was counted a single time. The CDR3 DNA reads as TGTGCCAGCAGCTTGGCACCGGGACCCTACGAGCAGTACTTC. Encoded protein: CASSLAPGPYEQYF. The genes are TRBV5-6 and TRBJ2-7; either TRBD1 or TRBD2 may supply D (5 bases each). Germline V gene sequence: CDR1 SGHDT, CDR2 YYEEEE. The CDR3 has 14 residues. V was clipped by 0 bases and J by 2 bases, with 9 bases between them.

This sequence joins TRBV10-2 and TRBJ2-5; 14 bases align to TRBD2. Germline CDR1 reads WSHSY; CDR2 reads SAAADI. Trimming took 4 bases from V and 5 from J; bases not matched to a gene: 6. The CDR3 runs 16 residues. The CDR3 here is CASSGLAGGSWETQYF. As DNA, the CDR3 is TGCGCCAGCAGTGGACTAGCGGGAGGGTCGTGGGAGACCCAGTACTTC.